Listed below are T cell receptor beta chains from one sample, sequenced in a study of CD8 T cells in Susac syndrome. TCRdb reprocessed the immunoSEQ multiplex PCR reads via MiXCR and lists one record per CDR3 protein. Here the sample spans 250,000 to 300,000 distinct CDR3 sequences, 70% to 90% being singletons. What was sequenced was CD8+ T cells from PBMCs. The source of these receptors is a human donor with multiple sclerosis. The CDR3 runs from the conserved cysteine through the conserved F or W. Each record gives: V gene, J gene, CDR3 protein.

TRBV28,TRBJ1-6,CASSLLVLRSPLHF
TRBV27,TRBJ2-1,CASSSSGMYNEQFF
TRBV13,TRBJ2-5,CASSPTNEETQYF
TRBV28,TRBJ2-7,CASSFVTKGAYEQYF
TRBV29-1,TRBJ2-3,CSAGGGTTQQTSTDTQYF
TRBV10-3,TRBJ2-1,CAISVSHEQFF
TRBV6-1,TRBJ2-7,CASSDEGSSYEQYF
TRBV27,TRBJ2-1,CASSEPYNEQFF
TRBV5-5,TRBJ1-5,CASSLEWAGSNQPQHF
TRBV29-1,TRBJ2-1,CSVYSVSYNEQFF
TRBV21-1,TRBJ1-5,CASSKVVESSSSQPQHF
TRBV6-1,TRBJ2-3,CASSERESTDTQYF
TRBV5-1,TRBJ2-7,CASSFGFSSYEQYF
TRBV27,TRBJ1-2,CASSPNPDYYSGYTF
TRBV27,TRBJ2-1,CASRLYPDRSSYNEQFF
TRBV30,TRBJ1-1,CAWSRMYGTEAFF
TRBV29-1,TRBJ2-1,CSVEDPGAVVYNEQFF
TRBV12-5,TRBJ1-5,CASGPGTDNQPQHF
TRBV29-1,TRBJ1-2,CSVGLNYGYTF
TRBV7-9,TRBJ2-5,CASSFIEQGQETQYF
TRBV27,TRBJ2-1,CASSLRGNEQFF
TRBV7-9,TRBJ2-6,CASSLNRGAGANVLTF
TRBV19,TRBJ1-4,CASSPRGATNEKLFF
TRBV2,TRBJ2-7,CASSGTSGRAHTYEQYF
TRBV5-5,TRBJ1-2,CASSLGVRNGYTF
TRBV28,TRBJ1-2,CASRGPGGDYGYTF
TRBV4-1,TRBJ1-2,CASSQVTYGYTF
TRBV18,TRBJ2-2,CASSGAANTGELFF
TRBV2,TRBJ2-7,CASTPTSGNYEQYF
TRBV2,TRBJ2-5,CASRTTGTSGRRLGQETQYF
TRBV7-9,TRBJ2-7,CASAPPGRGKAEQYF
TRBV5-4,TRBJ2-3,CASSFGVTSTDTQYF
TRBV27,TRBJ2-7,CASSTGTIAYEQYF